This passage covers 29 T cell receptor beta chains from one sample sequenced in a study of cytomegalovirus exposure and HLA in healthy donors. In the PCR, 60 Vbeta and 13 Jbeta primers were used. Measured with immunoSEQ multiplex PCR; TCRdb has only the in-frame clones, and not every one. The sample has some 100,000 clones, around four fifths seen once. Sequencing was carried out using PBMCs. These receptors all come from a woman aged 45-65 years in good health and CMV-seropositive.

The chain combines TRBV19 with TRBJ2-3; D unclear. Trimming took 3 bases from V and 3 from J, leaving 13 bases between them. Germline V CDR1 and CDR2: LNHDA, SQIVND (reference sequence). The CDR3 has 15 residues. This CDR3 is CASSIRSGETDTQYF. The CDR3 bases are TGTGCCAGTAGTATTCGGTCCGGAGAGACAGATACGCAGTATTTT.

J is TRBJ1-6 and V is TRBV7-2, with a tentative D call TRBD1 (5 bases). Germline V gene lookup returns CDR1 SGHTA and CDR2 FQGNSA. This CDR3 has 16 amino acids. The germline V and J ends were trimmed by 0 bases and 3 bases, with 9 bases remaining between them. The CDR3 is CASSLAPGIYNSPLHF. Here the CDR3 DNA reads TGTGCCAGCAGCTTAGCGCCAGGGATCTATAATTCACCCCTCCACTTT. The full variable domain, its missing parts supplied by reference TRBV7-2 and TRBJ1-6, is GAGVSQSPSNKVTEKGKDVELRCDPISGHTALYWYRQSLGQGLEFLIYFQGNSAPDKSGLPSDRFSAERTGGSVSTLTIQRTQQEDSAVYLCASSLAPGIYNSPLHFGNGTRLTVT.

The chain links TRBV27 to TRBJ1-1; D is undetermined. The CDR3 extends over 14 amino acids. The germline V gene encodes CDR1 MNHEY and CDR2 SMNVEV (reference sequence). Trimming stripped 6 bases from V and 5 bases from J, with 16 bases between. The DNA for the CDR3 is TGTGCCAGCAGACCACTCCTTTCCGGGACTGAAGCTTTCTTT. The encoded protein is CASRPLLSGTEAFF.

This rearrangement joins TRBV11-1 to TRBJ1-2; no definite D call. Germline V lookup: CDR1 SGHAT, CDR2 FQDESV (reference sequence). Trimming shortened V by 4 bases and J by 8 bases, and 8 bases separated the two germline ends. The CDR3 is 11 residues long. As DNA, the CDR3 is TGTGCCAGCAGCTATCGAGGGGGCTACACCTTC. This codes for CASSYRGGYTF.

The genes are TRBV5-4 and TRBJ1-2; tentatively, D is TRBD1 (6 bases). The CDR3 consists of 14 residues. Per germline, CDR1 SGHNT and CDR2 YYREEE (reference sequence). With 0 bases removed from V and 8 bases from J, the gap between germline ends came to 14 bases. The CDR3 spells CASSLAWQGQGYTF. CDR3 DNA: TGTGCCAGCAGCTTGGCCTGGCAGGGGCAAGGCTACACCTTC.

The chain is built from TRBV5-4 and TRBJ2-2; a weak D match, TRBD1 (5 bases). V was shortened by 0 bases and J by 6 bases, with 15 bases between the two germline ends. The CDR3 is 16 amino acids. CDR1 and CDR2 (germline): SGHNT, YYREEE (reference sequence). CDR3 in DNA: TGTGCCAGCAGCTTGGATGTTGGGGCCCTCGCCGGGGAGCTGTTTTTT. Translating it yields CASSLDVGALAGELFF.

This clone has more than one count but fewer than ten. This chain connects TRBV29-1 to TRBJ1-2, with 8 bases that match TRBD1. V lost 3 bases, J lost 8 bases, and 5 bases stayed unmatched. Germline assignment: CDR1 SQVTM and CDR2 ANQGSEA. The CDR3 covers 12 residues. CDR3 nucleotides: TGCAGCGTTGACCAGGGGGCAGGGGGCTACACCTTC. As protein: CSVDQGAGGYTF.

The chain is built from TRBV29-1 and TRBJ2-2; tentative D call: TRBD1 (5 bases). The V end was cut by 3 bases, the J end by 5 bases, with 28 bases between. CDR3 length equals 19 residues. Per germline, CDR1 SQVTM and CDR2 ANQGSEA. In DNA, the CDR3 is TGCAGCGTTGACGGCAGGGATGGGGCCTCCAATGTATTAACCGGGGAGCTGTTTTTT. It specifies CSVDGRDGASNVLTGELFF.

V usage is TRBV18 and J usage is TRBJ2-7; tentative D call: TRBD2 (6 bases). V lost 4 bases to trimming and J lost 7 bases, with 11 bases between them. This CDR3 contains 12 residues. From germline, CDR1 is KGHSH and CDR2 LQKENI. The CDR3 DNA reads TGTGCCAGCTCACGGGTAGGGAGGGAGCAGTACTTC. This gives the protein CASSRVGREQYF.

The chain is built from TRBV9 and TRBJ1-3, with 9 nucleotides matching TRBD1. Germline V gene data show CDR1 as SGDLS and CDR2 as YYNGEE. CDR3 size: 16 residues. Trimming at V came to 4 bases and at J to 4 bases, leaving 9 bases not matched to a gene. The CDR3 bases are TGTGCCAGCAGCTTCTCGACGGGGACAGGGGGAAACACCATATATTTT. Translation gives CASSFSTGTGGNTIYF. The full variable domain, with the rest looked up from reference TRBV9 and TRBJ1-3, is DSGVTQTPKHLITATGQRVTLRCSPRSGDLSVYWYQQSLDQGLQFLIQYYNGEERAKGNILERFSAQQFPDLHSELNLSSLELGDSALYFCASSFSTGTGGNTIYFGEGSWLTVV.

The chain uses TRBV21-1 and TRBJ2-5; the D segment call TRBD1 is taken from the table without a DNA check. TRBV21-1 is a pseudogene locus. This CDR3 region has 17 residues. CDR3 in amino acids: CASKNPTGTGVVETQYF. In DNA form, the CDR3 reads TGTGCCAGCAAAAACCCCACCGGGACAGGGGTTGTAGAGACCCAGTACTTC.

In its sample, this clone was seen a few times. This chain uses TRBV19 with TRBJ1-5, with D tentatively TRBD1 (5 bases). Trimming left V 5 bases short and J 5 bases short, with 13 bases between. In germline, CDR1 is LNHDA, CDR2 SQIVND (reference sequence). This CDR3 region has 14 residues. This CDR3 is CASSSRQKDQPQHF. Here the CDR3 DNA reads TGTGCCAGTAGTTCCCGACAGAAAGATCAGCCCCAGCATTTT.

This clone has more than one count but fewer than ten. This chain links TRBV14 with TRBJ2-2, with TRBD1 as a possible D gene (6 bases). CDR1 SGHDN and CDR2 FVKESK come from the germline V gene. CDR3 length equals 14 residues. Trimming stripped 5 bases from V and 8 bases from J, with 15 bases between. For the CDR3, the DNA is TGTGCCAGCAGCAAAGGGACAAAGAGGGGGGAGCTGTTTTTT. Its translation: CASSKGTKRGELFF.

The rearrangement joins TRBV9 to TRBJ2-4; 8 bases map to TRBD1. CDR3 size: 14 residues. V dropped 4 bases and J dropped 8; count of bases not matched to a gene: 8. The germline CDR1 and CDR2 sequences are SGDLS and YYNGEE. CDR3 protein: CASSPTTGVDIQYF. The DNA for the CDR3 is TGTGCCAGCAGCCCTACGACAGGGGTAGACATTCAGTACTTC.

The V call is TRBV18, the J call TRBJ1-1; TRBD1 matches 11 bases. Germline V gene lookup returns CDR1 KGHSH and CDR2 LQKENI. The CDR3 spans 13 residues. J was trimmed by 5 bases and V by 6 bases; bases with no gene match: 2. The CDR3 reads CASSGQGVTEAFF. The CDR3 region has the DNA TGTGCCAGCTCGGGACAGGGGGTAACTGAAGCTTTCTTT.

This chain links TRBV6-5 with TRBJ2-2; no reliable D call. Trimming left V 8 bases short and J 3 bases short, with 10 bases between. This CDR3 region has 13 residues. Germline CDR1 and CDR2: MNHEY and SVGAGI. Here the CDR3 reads CASRVRHTGELFF. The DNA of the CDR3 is TGTGCCAGCCGAGTCAGGCACACCGGGGAGCTGTTTTTT.

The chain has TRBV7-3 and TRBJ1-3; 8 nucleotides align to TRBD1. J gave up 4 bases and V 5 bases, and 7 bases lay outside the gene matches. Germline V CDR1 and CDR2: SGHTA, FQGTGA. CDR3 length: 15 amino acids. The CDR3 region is CASSEQGGDGNTIYF. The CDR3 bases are TGTGCCAGCAGCGAACAGGGGGGTGACGGAAACACCATATATTTT.

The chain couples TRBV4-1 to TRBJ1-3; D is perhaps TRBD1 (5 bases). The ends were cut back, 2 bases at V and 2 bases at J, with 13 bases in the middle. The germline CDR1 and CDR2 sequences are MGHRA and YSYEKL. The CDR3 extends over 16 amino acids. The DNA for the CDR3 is TGCGCCAGCAGCCAACCCGCCAGGGAACCTGGAAACACCATATATTTT. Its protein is CASSQPAREPGNTIYF.

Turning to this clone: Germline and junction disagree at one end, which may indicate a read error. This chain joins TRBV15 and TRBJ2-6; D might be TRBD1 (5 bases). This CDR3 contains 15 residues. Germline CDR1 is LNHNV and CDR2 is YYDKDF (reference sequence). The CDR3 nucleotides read TGTGCCACCAGCAGAGGGGGCCCTGGGGCCAACGGCCTGACTTTC. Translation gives CATSRGGPGANGLTF.

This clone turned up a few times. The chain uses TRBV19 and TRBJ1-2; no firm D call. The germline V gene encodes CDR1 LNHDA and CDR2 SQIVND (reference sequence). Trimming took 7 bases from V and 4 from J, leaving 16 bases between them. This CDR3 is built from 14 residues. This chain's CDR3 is CASTYMAGSYGYTF. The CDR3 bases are TGTGCCAGTACTTACATGGCAGGATCCTATGGCTACACCTTC.

The CDR3 sequence: CASSIGLQGQFF. Here the CDR3 DNA reads TGTGCCAGTAGTATAGGGTTGCAGGGGCAGTTCTTC. This sequence joins TRBV19 and TRBJ2-1; TRBD1 is a possible D gene (5 bases). Per the germline V gene, CDR1 is LNHDA and CDR2 is SQIVND (reference sequence). The V gene lost 1 base and the J gene lost 12 bases, with 10 bases spanning the gap. The CDR3 has 12 residues. Based on the CDR3 plus reference TRBV19 and TRBJ2-1, the full variable domain is DGGITQSPKYLFRKEGQNVTLSCEQNLNHDAMYWYRQDPGQGLRLIYYSQIVNDFQKGDIAEGYSVSREKKESFPLTVTSAQKNPTAFYLCASSIGLQGQFFGPGTRLTVL.

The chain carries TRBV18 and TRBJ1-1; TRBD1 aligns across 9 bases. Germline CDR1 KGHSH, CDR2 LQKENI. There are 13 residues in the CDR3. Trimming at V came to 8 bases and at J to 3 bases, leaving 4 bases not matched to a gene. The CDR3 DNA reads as TGTGCCAGCACCTGGGACAGGGACACTGAAGCTTTCTTT. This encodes CASTWDRDTEAFF.

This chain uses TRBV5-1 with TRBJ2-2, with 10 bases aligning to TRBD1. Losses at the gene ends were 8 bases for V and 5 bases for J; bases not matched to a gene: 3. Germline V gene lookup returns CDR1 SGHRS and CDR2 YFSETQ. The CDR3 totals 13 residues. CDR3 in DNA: TGCGCCAGGCCGGGACAGGGGACCGGGGAGCTGTTTTTT. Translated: CARPGQGTGELFF.

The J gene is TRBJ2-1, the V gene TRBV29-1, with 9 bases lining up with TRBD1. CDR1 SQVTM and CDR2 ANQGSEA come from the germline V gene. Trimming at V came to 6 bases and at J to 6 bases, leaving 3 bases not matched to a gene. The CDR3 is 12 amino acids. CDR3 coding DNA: TGCAGCGTATCGACAGGGGGCAATGAGCAGTTCTTC. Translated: CSVSTGGNEQFF.

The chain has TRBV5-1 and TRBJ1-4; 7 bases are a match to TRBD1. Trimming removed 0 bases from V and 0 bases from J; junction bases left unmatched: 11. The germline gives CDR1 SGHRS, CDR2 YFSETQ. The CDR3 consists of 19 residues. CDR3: CASSLGRGTARATNEKLFF. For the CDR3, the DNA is TGCGCCAGCAGCTTGGGCCGTGGGACAGCCCGCGCAACTAATGAAAAACTGTTTTTT.

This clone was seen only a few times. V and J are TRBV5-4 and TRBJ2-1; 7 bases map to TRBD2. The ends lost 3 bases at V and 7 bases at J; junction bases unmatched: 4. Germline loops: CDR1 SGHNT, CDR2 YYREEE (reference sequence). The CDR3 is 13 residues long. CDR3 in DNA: TGTGCCAGCAGCTCCCTAGCGGCGAATGAGCAGTTCTTC. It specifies CASSSLAANEQFF.

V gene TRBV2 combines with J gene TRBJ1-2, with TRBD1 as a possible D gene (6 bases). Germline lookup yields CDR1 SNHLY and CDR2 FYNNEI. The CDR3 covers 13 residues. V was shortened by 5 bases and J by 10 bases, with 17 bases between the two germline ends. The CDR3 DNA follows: TGTGCCAGCAGTTTGCCCCGGGACATCTACTACACCTTC. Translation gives CASSLPRDIYYTF.

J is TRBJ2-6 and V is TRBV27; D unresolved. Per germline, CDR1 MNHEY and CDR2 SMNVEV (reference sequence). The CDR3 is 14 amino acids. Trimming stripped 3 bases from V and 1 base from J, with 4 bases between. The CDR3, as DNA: TGTGCCAGCAGTTTTCTTTCTGGGGCCAACGTCCTGACTTTC. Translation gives CASSFLSGANVLTF.

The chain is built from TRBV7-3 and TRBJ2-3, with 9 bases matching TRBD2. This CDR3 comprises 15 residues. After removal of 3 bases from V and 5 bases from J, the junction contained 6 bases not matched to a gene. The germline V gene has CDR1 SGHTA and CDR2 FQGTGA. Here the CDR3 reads CASSFRGGGEDTQYF. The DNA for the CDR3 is TGTGCCAGCAGCTTCCGGGGCGGGGGGGAAGATACGCAGTATTTT.